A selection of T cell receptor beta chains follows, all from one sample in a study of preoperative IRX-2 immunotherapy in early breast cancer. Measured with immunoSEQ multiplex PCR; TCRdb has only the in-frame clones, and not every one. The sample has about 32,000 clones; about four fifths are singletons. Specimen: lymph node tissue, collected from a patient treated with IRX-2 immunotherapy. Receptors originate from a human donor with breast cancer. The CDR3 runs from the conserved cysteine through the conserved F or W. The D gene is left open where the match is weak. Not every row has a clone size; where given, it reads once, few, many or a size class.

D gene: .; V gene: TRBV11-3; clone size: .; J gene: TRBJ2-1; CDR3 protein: CASTGEGRYNEQFF; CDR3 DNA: TGTGCCAGCACCGGAGAGGGGAGGTACAATGAGCAGTTCTTC
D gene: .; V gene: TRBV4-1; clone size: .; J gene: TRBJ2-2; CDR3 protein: CASSERPLPGELFF; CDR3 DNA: TGCGCCAGCAGCGAACGGCCCCTACCCGGGGAGCTGTTTTTT
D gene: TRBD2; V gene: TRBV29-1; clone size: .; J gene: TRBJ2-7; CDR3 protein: CSVRGLAGYEQYF; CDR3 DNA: TGCAGCGTGAGGGGACTAGCGGGCTACGAGCAGTACTTC
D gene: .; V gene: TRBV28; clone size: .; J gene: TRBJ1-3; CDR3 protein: CASIPGGYSGNTIYF; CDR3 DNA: TGTGCCAGCATCCCTGGGGGGTACTCTGGAAACACCATATATTTT
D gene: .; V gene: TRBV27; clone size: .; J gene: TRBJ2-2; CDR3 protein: CASRRVAGELFF; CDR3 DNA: TGTGCCAGCAGGAGGGTGGCCGGGGAGCTGTTTTTT
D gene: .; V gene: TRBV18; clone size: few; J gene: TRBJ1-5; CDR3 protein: CASSPEQDQPQHF; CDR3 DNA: TGTGCCAGCTCACCAGAACAAGATCAGCCCCAGCATTTT
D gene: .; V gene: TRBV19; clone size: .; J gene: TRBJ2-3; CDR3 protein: CASTRFGRPTTDTQYF; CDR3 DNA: TGTGCCAGTACTAGGTTTGGGAGACCTACCACAGATACGCAGTATTTT
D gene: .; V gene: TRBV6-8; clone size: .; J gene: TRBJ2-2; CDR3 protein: CASSYGQGGELFF; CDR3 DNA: TGTGCCAGCAGTTACGGTCAGGGCGGGGAGCTGTTTTTT
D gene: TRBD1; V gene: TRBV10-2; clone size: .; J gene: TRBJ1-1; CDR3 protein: CASRTGRVVSEAFF; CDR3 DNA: TGCGCCAGCAGGACAGGGCGGGTTGTGAGCGAAGCTTTCTTT
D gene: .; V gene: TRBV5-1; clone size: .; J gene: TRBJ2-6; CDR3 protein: CASRGNSGANVLTF; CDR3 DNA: TGCGCCAGCAGGGGAAACTCTGGGGCCAACGTCCTGACTTTC
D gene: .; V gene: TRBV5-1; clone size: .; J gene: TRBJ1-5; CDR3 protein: CASQTSTGGLFSNQPQHF; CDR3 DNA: TGCGCCAGCCAAACCTCGACAGGTGGGCTCTTTAGCAATCAGCCCCAGCATTTT
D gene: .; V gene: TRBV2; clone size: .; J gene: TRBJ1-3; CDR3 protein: CASWGQGRNTIYF; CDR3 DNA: TGTGCCAGCTGGGGCCAGGGCCGAAACACCATATATTTT
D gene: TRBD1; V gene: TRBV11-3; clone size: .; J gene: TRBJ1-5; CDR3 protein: CASSFRQGSNQPQHF; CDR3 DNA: TGTGCCAGCAGCTTTAGACAGGGTAGCAATCAGCCCCAGCATTTT
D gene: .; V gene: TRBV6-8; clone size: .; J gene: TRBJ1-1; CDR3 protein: CASKPGLQNTEAFF; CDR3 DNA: TGTGCCAGCAAGCCGGGACTACAGAACACTGAAGCTTTCTTT
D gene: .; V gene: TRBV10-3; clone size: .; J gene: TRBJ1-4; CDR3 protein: CAISESDSLNEKLFF; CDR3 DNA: TGTGCCATCAGTGAGTCGGACAGTTTGAATGAAAAACTGTTTTTT
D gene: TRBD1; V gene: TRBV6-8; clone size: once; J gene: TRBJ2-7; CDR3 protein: CASSQDRTPEQYF; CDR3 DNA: TGTGCCAGCAGTCAGGACAGGACCCCCGAGCAGTACTTC
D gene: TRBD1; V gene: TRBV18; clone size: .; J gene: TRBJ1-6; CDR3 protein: CASSLDRGQNSPLHF; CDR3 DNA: TGTGCCAGCTCACTGGACAGGGGTCAAAATTCACCCCTCCACTTT
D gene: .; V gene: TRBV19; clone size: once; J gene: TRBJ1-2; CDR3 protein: CASSITGPGYGYTF; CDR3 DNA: TGTGCCAGTAGTATTACAGGGCCGGGCTATGGCTACACCTTC
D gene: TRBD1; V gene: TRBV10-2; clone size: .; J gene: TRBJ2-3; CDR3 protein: CASSEPGQRTDTQYF; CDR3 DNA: TGCGCCAGCAGTGAGCCGGGACAGCGCACAGATACGCAGTATTTT
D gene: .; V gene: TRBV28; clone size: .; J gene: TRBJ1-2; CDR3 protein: CASSSQVNYGYTF; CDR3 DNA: TGTGCCAGCAGTTCGCAGGTTAACTATGGCTACACCTTC
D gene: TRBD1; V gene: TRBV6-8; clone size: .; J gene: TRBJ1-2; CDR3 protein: CAGRQGGNYGYTF; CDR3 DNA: TGTGCCGGCCGACAGGGGGGGAACTATGGCTACACCTTC
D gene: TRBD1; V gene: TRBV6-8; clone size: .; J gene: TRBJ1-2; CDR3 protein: CASSHRDRITNYGYTF; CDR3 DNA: TGTGCCAGCAGCCACAGGGACAGAATAACTAACTATGGCTACACCTTC
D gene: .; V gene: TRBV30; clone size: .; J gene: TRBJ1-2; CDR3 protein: CAWSEGRGPRLTF; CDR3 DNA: TGTGCCTGGAGTGAAGGCAGGGGACCCCGGCTAACCTTC
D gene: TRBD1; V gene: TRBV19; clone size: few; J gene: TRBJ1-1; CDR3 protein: CASSYRGTKKAFF; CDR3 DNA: TGTGCCAGTAGTTACAGGGGGACTAAGAAGGCTTTCTTT
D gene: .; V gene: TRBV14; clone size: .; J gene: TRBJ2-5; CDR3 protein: CASSRELGYQETQYF; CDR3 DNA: TGTGCCAGCAGCCGGGAGTTGGGGTACCAAGAGACCCAGTACTTC
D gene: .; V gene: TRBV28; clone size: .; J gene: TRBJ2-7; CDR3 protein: CASSFPGYEQYF; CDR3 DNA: TGTGCCAGCAGTTTCCCAGGCTACGAGCAGTACTTC
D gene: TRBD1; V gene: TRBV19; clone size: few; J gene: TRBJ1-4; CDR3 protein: CASGRQGTNEKLFF; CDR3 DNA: TGTGCCAGCGGTAGACAGGGGACTAATGAAAAACTGTTTTTT
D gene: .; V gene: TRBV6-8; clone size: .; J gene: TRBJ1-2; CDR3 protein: CASSLTLQGPYGYTF; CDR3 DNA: TGTGCCAGCAGTCTGACACTTCAGGGCCCCTATGGCTACACCTTC
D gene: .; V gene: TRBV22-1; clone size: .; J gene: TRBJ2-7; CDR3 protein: CASSLSGWSYEQYF; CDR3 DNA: TGTGCCAGCAGTCTTAGCGGGTGGTCCTACGAGCAGTACTTC
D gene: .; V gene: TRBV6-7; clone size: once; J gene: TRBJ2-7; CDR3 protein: CASTTRGIEQYF; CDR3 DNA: TGTGCCAGCACCACGCGGGGAATCGAGCAGTACTTC
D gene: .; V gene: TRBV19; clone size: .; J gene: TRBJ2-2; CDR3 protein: CASSQGIDTGELFF; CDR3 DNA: TGTGCCAGTAGTCAGGGGATCGACACCGGGGAGCTGTTTTTT
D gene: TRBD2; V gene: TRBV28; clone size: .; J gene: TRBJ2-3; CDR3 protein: CASSLSGLETDTQYF; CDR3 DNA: TGTGCCAGCAGTTTATCGGGACTAGAGACAGATACGCAGTATTTT
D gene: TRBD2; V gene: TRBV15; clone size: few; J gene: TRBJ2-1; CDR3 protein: CATSRTLAGSSYNEQFF; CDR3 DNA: TGTGCCACCAGCAGAACTCTAGCGGGAAGCTCCTACAATGAGCAGTTCTTC
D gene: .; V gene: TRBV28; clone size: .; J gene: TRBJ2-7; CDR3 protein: CASSPTGPIYEQYF; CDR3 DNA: TGTGCCAGCAGCCCAACAGGGCCGATCTACGAGCAGTACTTC
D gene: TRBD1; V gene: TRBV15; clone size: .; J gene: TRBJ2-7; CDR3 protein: CATSRGTGGAYEQYF; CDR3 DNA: TGTGCCACCAGCAGAGGGACAGGGGGCGCGTACGAGCAGTACTTC
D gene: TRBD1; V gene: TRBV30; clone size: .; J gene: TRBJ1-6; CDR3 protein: CAWDPGQGSPLHF; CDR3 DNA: TGTGCCTGGGACCCGGGACAGGGGTCACCCCTCCACTTT
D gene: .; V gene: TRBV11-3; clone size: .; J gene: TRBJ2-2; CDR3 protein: CASSLFSGDYNTGELFF; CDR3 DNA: TGTGCCAGCAGCTTATTTTCCGGAGACTATAACACCGGGGAGCTGTTTTTT
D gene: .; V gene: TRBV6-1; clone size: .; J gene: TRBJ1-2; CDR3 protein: CASSEAIGHLYGYTF; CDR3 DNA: TGTGCCAGCAGTGAAGCGATTGGACACCTCTATGGCTACACCTTC
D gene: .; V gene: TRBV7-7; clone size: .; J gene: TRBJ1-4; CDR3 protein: CASSPYSNLGEKLFF; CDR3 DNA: TGTGCCAGCAGCCCTTACTCGAACCTAGGGGAAAAACTGTTTTTT
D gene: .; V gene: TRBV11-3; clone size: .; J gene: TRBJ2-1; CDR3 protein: CASSLDVRSNEQFF; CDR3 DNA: TGTGCCAGCAGCTTAGATGTGCGGAGTAATGAGCAGTTCTTC
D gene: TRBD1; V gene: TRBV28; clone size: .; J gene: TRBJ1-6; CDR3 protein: CASRSQGVNSPLHF; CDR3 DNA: TGTGCCAGCAGGTCACAGGGGGTTAATTCACCCCTCCACTTT
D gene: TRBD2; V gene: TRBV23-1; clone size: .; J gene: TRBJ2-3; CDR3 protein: CASSQGLAGSDTQYF; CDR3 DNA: TGCGCCAGCAGCCAAGGACTAGCGGGGTCAGATACGCAGTATTTT
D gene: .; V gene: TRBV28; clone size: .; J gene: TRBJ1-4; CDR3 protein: CASSLGGLANEKLFF; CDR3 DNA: TGTGCCAGCAGTTTGGGGGGGCTGGCTAATGAAAAACTGTTTTTT
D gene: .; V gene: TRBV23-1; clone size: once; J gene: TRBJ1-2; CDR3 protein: CASSLADGFYGYTF; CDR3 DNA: TGCGCCAGCAGCTTGGCCGATGGTTTTTATGGCTACACCTTC
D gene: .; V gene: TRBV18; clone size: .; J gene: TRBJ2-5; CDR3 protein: CASSPPPGEETQYF; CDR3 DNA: TGTGCCAGCTCACCACCACCAGGGGAGGAGACCCAGTACTTC
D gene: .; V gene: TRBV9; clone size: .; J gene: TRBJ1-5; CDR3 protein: CASSKGGNQPQHF; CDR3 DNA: TGTGCCAGCAGTAAGGGGGGCAATCAGCCCCAGCATTTT
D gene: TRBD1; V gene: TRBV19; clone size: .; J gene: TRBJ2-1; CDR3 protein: CASNGQGGRAKSYNEQFF; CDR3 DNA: TGTGCCAGCAATGGACAGGGGGGTCGGGCAAAGTCCTACAATGAGCAGTTCTTC
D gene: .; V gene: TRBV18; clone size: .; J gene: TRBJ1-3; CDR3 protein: CASSPTRSSGNTIYF; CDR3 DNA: TGTGCCAGCTCACCTACCAGGTCCTCTGGAAACACCATATATTTT
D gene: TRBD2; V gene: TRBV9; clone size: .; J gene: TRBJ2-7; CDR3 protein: CASSVGAGAYSEQYF; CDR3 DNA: TGTGCCAGCAGCGTAGGAGCGGGAGCATACAGCGAGCAGTACTTC
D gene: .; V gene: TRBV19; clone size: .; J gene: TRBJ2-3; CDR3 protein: CASTRSAGQDTQYF; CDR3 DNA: TGTGCCAGTACACGATCGGCGGGGCAAGATACGCAGTATTTT
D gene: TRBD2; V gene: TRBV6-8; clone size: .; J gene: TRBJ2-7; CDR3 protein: CASKIAGGPYEQYF; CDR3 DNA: TGTGCCAGCAAAATAGCGGGAGGCCCCTACGAGCAGTACTTC
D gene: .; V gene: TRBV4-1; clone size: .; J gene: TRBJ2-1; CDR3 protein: CASSQELDEQFF; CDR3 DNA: TGCGCCAGCAGCCAAGAACTAGATGAGCAGTTCTTC
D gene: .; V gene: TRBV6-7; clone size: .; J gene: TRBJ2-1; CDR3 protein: CASSPIYRDPAPGQFF; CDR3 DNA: TGTGCCAGCAGTCCAATCTACCGGGACCCCGCGCCTGGGCAGTTCTTC
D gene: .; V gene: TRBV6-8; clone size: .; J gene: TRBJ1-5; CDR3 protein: CASSLWQANQPQHF; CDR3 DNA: TGTGCCAGCAGTTTGTGGCAGGCCAATCAGCCCCAGCATTTT
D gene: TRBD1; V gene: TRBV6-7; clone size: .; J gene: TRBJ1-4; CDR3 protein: CASSSRRGQGAWKLFF; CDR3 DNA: TGTGCCAGCAGTTCCCGTAGGGGACAGGGGGCTTGGAAACTGTTTTTT
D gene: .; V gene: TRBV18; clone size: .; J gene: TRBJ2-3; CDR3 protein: CASSPLRMDTQYF; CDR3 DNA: TGTGCCAGCTCACCCCTTAGAATGGATACGCAGTATTTT
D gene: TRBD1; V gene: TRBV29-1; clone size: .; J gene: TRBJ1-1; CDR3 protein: CSVVGTGTTEAFF; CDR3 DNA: TGCAGCGTTGTTGGGACAGGGACCACTGAAGCTTTCTTT
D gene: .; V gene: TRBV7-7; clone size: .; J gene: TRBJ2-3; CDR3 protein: CASSTSGLPSTDTQYF; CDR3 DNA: TGTGCCAGCAGCACCTCGGGACTCCCTAGCACAGATACGCAGTATTTT